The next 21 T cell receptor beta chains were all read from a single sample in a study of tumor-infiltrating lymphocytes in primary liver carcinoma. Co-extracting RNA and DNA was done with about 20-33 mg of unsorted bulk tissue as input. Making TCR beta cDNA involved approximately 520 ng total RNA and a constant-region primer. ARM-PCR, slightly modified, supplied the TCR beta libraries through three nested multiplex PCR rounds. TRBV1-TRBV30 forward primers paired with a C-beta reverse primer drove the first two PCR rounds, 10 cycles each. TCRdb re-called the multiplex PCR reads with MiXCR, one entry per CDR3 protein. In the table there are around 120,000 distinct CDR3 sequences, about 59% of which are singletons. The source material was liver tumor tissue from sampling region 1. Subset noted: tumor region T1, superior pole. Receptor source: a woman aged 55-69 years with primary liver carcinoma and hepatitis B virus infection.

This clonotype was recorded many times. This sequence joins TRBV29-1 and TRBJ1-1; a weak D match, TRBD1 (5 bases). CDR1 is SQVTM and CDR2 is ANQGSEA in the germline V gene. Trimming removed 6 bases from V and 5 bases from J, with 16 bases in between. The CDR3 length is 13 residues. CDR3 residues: CSVVQAAGTEAFF. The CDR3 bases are TGCAGCGTGGTACAGGCGGCGGGGACTGAAGCTTTCTTT.

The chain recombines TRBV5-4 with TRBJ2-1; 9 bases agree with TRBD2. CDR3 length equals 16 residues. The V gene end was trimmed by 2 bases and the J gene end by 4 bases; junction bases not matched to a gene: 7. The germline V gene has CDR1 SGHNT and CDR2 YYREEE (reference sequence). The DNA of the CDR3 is TGTGCCAGCAGCTTATTGACTAGCGGAGTATACAATGAGCAGTTCTTC. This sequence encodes CASSLLTSGVYNEQFF.

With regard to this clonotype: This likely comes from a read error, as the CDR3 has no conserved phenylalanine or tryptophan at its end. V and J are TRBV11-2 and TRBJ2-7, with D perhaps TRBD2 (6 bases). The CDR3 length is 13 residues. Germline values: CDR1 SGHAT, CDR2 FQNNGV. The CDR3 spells CANSMGLYYEQYS. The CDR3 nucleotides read TGTGCCAACAGCATGGGACTTTACTACGAGCAGTACTCT.

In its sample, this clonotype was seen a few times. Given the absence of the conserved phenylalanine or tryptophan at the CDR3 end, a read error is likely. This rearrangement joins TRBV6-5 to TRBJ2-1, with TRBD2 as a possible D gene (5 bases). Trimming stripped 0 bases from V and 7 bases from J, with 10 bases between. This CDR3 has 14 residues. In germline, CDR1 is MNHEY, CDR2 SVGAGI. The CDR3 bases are TGTGCCAGCAGTTACTCCCCTAGCACTAATGAGCAGTTCCTT. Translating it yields CASSYSPSTNEQFL.

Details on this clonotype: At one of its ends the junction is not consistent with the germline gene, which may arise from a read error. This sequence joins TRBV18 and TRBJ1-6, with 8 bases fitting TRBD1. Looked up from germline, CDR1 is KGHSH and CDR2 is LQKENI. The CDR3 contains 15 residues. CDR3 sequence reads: CASLPRQGTNSPIHF. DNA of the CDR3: TGTGCCAGCTTACCCCGACAGGGGACTAATTCACCCATCCACTTT.

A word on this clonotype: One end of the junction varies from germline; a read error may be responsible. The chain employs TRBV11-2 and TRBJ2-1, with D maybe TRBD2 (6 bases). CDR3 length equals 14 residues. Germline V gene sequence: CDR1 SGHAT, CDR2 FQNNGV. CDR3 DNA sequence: TGTGCCAGCAGCCTCGTACTAGCTAACAATGGGCAGTTCTTC. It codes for CASSLVLANNGQFF.

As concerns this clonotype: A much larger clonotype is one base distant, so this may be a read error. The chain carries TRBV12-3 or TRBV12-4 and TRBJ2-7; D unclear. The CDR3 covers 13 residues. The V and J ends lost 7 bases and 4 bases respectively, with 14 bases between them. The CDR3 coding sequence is TGTGCCAGCACCCAGTGCCTACAGTACGAGCAGTACTTC. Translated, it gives CASTQCLQYEQYF.

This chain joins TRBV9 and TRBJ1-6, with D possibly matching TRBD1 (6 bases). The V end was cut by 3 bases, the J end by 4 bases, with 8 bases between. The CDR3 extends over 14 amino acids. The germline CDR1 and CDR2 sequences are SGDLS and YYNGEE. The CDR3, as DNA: TGTGCCAGCAGCGGTACAGGGTATAATTCACCCCTCCACTTT. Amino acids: CASSGTGYNSPLHF.

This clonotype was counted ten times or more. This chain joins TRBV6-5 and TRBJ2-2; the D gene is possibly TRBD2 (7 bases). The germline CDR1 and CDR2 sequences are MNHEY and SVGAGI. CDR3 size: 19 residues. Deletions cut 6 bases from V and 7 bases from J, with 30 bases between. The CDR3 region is CASSPSPTGVGTNVGELFF. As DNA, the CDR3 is TGTGCCAGCAGCCCCTCCCCGACAGGTGTCGGGACTAACGTCGGGGAGCTGTTTTTT.

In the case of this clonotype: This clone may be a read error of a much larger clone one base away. The CDR3 loop reads CASSIQGAYERYF. Written as DNA, the CDR3 is TGTGCCAGCAGTATACAGGGGGCATACGAGCGGTACTTC. The V and J genes are TRBV14 and TRBJ2-7; TRBD1 aligns across 9 bases. Germline-derived CDR1 and CDR2 are SGHDN and FVKESK. The length of the CDR3 is 13 residues.

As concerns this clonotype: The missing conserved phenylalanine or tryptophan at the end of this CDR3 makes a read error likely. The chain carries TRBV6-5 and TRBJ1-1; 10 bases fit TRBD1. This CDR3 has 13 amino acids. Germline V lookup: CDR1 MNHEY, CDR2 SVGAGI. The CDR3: CASSLTGGTKAFL. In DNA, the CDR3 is TGTGCCAGCAGTTTGACAGGGGGCACTAAAGCTTTCCTT.

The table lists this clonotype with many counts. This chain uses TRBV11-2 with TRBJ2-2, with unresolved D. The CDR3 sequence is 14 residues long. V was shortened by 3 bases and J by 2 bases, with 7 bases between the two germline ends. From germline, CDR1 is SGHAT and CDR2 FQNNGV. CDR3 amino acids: CASSLNPNTGELFF. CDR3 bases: TGTGCCAGCAGCTTGAATCCAAACACCGGGGAGCTGTTTTTT.

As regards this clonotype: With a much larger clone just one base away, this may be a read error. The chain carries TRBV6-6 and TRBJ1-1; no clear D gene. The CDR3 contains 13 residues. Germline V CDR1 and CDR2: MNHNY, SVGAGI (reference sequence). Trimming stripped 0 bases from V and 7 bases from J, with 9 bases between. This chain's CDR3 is CASSYSRKFEAFF. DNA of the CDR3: TGTGCCAGCAGTTACTCAAGGAAGTTTGAAGCTTTCTTT.

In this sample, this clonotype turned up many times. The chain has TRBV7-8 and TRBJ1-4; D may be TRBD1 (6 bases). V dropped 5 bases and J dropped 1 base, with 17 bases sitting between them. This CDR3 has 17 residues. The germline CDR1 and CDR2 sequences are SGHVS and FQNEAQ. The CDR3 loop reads CASSPWTAPKTNEKLFF. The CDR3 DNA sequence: TGTGCCAGCAGCCCCTGGACAGCGCCGAAAACTAATGAAAAACTGTTTTTT.

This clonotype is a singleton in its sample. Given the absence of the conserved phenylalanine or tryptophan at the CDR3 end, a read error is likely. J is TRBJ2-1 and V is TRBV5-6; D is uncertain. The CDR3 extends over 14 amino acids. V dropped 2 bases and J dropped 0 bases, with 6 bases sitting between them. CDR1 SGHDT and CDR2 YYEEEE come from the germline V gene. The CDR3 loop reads CASSFTSSYNEQFL. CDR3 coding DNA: TGTGCCAGCAGCTTTACGAGCTCCTACAATGAGCAGTTCCTC.

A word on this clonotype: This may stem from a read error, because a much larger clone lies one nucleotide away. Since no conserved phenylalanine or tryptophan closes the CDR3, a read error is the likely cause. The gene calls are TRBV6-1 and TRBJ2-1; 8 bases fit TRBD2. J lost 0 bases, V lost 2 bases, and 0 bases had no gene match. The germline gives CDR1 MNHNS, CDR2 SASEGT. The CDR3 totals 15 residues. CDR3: CASSELAGSYNEQFI. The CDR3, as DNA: TGTGCCAGCAGTGAACTAGCGGGCTCCTACAATGAGCAGTTCATC.

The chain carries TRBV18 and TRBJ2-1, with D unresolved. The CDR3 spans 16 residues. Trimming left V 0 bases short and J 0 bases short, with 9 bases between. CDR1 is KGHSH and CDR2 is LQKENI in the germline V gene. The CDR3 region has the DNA TGTGCCAGCTCACCACCGTCGGTCCCCTCCTACAATGAGCAGTTCTTC. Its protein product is CASSPPSVPSYNEQFF. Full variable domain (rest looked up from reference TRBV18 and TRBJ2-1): NAGVMQNPRHLVRRRGQEARLRCSPMKGHSHVYWYRQLPEEGLKFMVYLQKENIIDESGMPKERFSAEFPKEGPSILRIQQVVRGDSAAYFCASSPPSVPSYNEQFFGPGTRLTVL.

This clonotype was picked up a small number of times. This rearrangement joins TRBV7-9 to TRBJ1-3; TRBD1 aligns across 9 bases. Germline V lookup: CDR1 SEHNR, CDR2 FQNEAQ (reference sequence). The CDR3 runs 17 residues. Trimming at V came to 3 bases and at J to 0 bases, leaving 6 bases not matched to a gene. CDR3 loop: CASSLAQGAYSGNTIYF. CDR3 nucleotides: TGTGCCAGCAGCTTGGCACAGGGGGCTTACTCTGGAAACACCATATATTTT.

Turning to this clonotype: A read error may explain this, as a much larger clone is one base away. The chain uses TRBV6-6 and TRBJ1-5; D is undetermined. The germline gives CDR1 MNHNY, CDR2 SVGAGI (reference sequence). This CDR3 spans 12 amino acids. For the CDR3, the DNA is TGTGCCAGCAGTTCCGGAGATCAGTCCCAGCATTTT. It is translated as CASSSGDQSQHF.

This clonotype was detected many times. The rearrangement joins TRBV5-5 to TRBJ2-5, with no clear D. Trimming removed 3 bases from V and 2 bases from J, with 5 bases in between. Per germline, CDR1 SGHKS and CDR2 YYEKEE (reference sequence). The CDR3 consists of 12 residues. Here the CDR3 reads CASSSRQETQYF. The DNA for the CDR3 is TGTGCCAGCAGCTCACGTCAAGAGACCCAGTACTTC.

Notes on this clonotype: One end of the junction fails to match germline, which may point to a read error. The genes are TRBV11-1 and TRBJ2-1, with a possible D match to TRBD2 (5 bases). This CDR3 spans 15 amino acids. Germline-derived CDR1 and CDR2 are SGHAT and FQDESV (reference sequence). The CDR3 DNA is TGTGCCAGCAGCTTAGGGAGCGGAAGGTACAATGTGCAGTTCTTC. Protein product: CASSLGSGRYNVQFF.